Each of the 21 T cell receptor beta chains below was sequenced from the same sample in a study of blood T cells in healthy people across ages. Sample-barcoded 5' priming and a J-beta primer mix drove a second PCR of roughly 7 to 11 cycles. MiXCR was run by TCRdb on the 5' RACE reads, yielding one entry per CDR3 protein. Of more than 1 million distinct CDR3 sequences listed, around 43% are singletons. The sequenced sample consisted of blood. The receptors derive from a woman in her fifties or sixties in good health.

This clonotype showed up just a few times. The chain uses TRBV28 and TRBJ1-1; possibly TRBD1 for D (6 bases). The V end was cut by 2 bases, the J end by 4 bases, with 14 bases between. The CDR3 runs to 15 residues. Looked up from germline, CDR1 is MDHEN and CDR2 is SYDVKM. The CDR3 region has the DNA TGTGCCAGCAGTTTACCCTCAGGGGCTGGCACTGAAGCTTTCTTT. This gives the protein CASSLPSGAGTEAFF.

This clonotype was observed many times. V gene TRBV24-1 combines with J gene TRBJ2-1; D call uncertain. CDR1 and CDR2 from the germline V gene are KGHDR and SFDVKD. The CDR3 extends over 18 amino acids. Trimming cost V 2 bases and J 0 bases, with 16 bases left between them. The CDR3 protein is CATSDSSPDGRSYNEQFF. The CDR3 nucleotides read TGTGCCACCAGTGATTCCAGTCCCGACGGCCGCTCCTACAATGAGCAGTTCTTC.

This clonotype has just a few counts. This chain links TRBV12-3 or TRBV12-4 with TRBJ2-7; 7 bases agree with TRBD1. The trim removed 3 bases at V and 12 bases at J, leaving 11 bases unmatched. This CDR3 has 13 amino acids. CDR3 coding DNA: TGTGCCAGCAGTTTCGGACTCGCGGACAGGTTGTACTTC. This codes for CASSFGLADRLYF.

This clonotype was detected only a few times. The rearrangement links TRBV12-3 or TRBV12-4 to TRBJ2-3; D is undetermined. The CDR3 is 13 amino acids. V lost 6 bases and J lost 0, with 7 bases in between. The CDR3 sequence: CASRPGSTDTQYF. CDR3 in DNA: TGTGCCAGCAGGCCCGGGAGCACAGATACGCAGTATTTT.

The chain joins TRBV9 to TRBJ2-4; either TRBD1 or TRBD2 may supply D (5 bases each). Trimming cost V 3 bases and J 7 bases, with 17 bases left between them. The CDR3 is made up of 15 amino acids. Germline V lookup: CDR1 SGDLS, CDR2 YYNGEE. The CDR3 region is CASSAEGQGWNIQYF. For the CDR3, the DNA is TGTGCCAGCAGCGCCGAGGGGCAGGGTTGGAACATTCAGTACTTC.

The chain has TRBV9 and TRBJ2-3; D is uncertain. The V and J ends lost 8 bases and 0 bases respectively, with 13 bases between them. In germline, CDR1 is SGDLS, CDR2 YYNGEE. The CDR3 consists of 14 residues. CDR3 sequence: CASTEYDSTDTQYF. DNA of the CDR3: TGTGCCAGTACAGAATACGATAGCACAGATACGCAGTATTTT.

The gene calls are TRBV6-2 or TRBV6-3 and TRBJ2-3, with 7 bases matching TRBD2. Trimming took 8 bases from V and 3 from J; bases not matched to a gene: 14. CDR3 size: 16 residues. The germline CDR1 and CDR2 sequences are MNHEY and SVGEGT. CDR3 nucleotide sequence: TGTGCCAGCGGGCGCCCAGCGGGGACCTTAACAGATACGCAGTATTTT. Its translation: CASGRPAGTLTDTQYF.

The genes are TRBV12-3 or TRBV12-4 and TRBJ2-5; 13 bases match TRBD2. The CDR3 has 16 amino acids. The V gene end was trimmed by 6 bases and the J gene end by 4 bases; junction bases not matched to a gene: 8. The CDR3 here is CASSPRTSGRRETQYF. DNA of the CDR3: TGTGCCAGCAGCCCCAGGACTAGCGGGAGACGAGAGACCCAGTACTTC.

This clonotype was counted a few times. The gene calls are TRBV7-9 and TRBJ2-1; D is possibly TRBD1 (5 bases). The germline V gene encodes CDR1 SEHNR and CDR2 FQNEAQ (reference sequence). V was clipped by 4 bases and J by 5 bases, with 15 bases between them. The CDR3 totals 15 residues. For the CDR3, the DNA is TGTGCCAGCAGCTGGATCAGGGAAACGAACAATGAGCAGTTCTTC. This translates into CASSWIRETNNEQFF.

This clonotype was found a few times. This chain links TRBV7-2 with TRBJ2-4; D not certain. The CDR3 is 19 amino acids. Germline V gene lookup returns CDR1 SGHTA and CDR2 FQGNSA. The V end was cut by 2 bases, the J end by 2 bases, with 22 bases between. The CDR3 DNA sequence: TGTGCCAGCAGCTTAAGGCCGACCGCCTCCAGGACCACCAAAAACATTCAGTACTTC. Translating it yields CASSLRPTASRTTKNIQYF. The whole variable domain, filled in from reference TRBV7-2 and TRBJ2-4, reads GAGVSQSPSNKVTEKGKDVELRCDPISGHTALYWYRQSLGQGLEFLIYFQGNSAPDKSGLPSDRFSAERTGGSVSTLTIQRTQQEDSAVYLCASSLRPTASRTTKNIQYFGAGTRLSVL.

This clonotype was counted between two and nine times. V is TRBV20-1 and J is TRBJ2-3; maybe TRBD2 (6 bases). V dropped 0 bases and J dropped 0 bases, with 10 bases sitting between them. The germline CDR1 and CDR2 sequences are DFQATT and SNEGSKA (reference sequence). The CDR3 length is 15 residues. CDR3 sequence: CSARDRGISTDTQYF. The CDR3 DNA follows: TGCAGTGCTAGAGATCGGGGGATAAGCACAGATACGCAGTATTTT.

The chain joins TRBV14 to TRBJ2-1, with TRBD1 matching 8 bases. The CDR3 extends over 13 amino acids. The germline V gene encodes CDR1 SGHDN and CDR2 FVKESK. The ends lost 1 base at V and 9 bases at J; junction bases unmatched: 2. CDR3 nucleotides: TGTGCCAGCAGCCAAGTCGGACAGGGTGAGCAGTTCTTC. Protein: CASSQVGQGEQFF.

The V call is TRBV19, the J call TRBJ2-1; 10 nucleotides line up with TRBD2. The germline V gene encodes CDR1 LNHDA and CDR2 SQIVND (reference sequence). V trimming: 4 bases; J trimming: 0 bases; junction bases outside the gene matches: 6. The CDR3 spans 17 residues. The CDR3 here is CASSTLTSGPSYNEQFF. As DNA, the CDR3 is TGTGCCAGTAGTACCTTGACTAGCGGGCCCTCCTACAATGAGCAGTTCTTC.

The gene calls are TRBV25-1 and TRBJ2-3; 11 positions match TRBD2. Germline values: CDR1 MGHDK, CDR2 SYGVNS. The CDR3 extends over 16 amino acids. V lost 1 base and J lost 3; bases outside the gene matches: 3. CDR3: CASSELAGGLTDTQYF. CDR3 sequence (DNA): TGTGCCAGCAGTGAATTAGCGGGGGGGCTTACAGATACGCAGTATTTT. The entire variable domain, with the rest obtained from reference TRBV25-1 and TRBJ2-3, is as follows: EADIYQTPRYLVIGTGKKITLECSQTMGHDKMYWYQQDPGMELHLIHYSYGVNSTEKGDLSSESTVSRIRTEHFPLTLESARPSHTSQYLCASSELAGGLTDTQYFGPGTRLTVL.

This chain links TRBV7-2 with TRBJ2-2; 13 bases map to TRBD2. This CDR3 has 15 residues. Germline V gene lookup returns CDR1 SGHTA and CDR2 FQGNSA. V gave up 6 bases and J gave up 7 bases; unmatched junction bases: 5. As DNA, the CDR3 is TGTGCCAGCAGTTCGACTAGCGGGAGGTTCGGGGAGCTGTTTTTT. Protein sequence: CASSSTSGRFGELFF.

The chain uses TRBV4-1 and TRBJ2-5; D possibly corresponds to TRBD2 (6 bases). Germline V gene lookup returns CDR1 MGHRA and CDR2 YSYEKL. This CDR3 has 14 amino acids. Trimming left V 4 bases short and J 1 base short, with 10 bases between. DNA for the CDR3: TGCGCCAGCAGCCCCCGGGAGACCCAAGAGACCCAGTACTTC. Its translation: CASSPRETQETQYF.

The chain joins TRBV5-1 to TRBJ2-5; 7 bases are a match to TRBD1. Trimming took 4 bases from V and 1 from J; bases not matched to a gene: 10. This CDR3 has 16 amino acids. CDR1 is SGHRS and CDR2 is YFSETQ in the germline V gene. CDR3 nucleotides: TGCGCCAGCAGCACGACAGGGATGGGTTCCCAAGAGACCCAGTACTTC. This translates into CASSTTGMGSQETQYF.

The chain employs TRBV6-5 and TRBJ1-5, with D maybe TRBD1 (5 bases). There are 18 residues in the CDR3. V was clipped by 6 bases and J by 0 bases, with 21 bases between them. Germline V gene data show CDR1 as MNHEY and CDR2 as SVGAGI. The CDR3 nucleotides read TGTGCCAGCAGCATGACACCCCCGAGGGGTTATAGCAATCAGCCCCAGCATTTT. Translated: CASSMTPPRGYSNQPQHF.

The chain is built from TRBV4-2 and TRBJ2-3; 10 nucleotides line up with TRBD2. The CDR3 runs 15 residues. The V gene's germline CDR1 is LGHNA and CDR2 YNFKEQ. V lost 0 bases, J lost 13 bases, and 10 bases stayed unmatched. CDR3 sequence reads: CASSQDVTLAGLKYF. The CDR3 DNA sequence: TGTGCCAGCAGCCAAGATGTAACACTAGCGGGACTGAAGTATTTT.

J is TRBJ2-7 and V is TRBV9; possibly TRBD2 for D (6 bases). This CDR3 contains 14 residues. Trimming took off 0 bases at V and 2 bases at J, with 9 bases between the two ends. CDR1 and CDR2 (germline): SGDLS, YYNGEE. Here the CDR3 DNA reads TGTGCCAGCAGCGTAGGGGACTTTACCTACGAGCAGTACTTC. It codes for CASSVGDFTYEQYF.

The sample holds a few counts of this clonotype. The chain uses TRBV29-1 and TRBJ2-1; D might be TRBD1 or TRBD2, each matching 5 bases. This CDR3 comprises 15 residues. Germline-derived CDR1 and CDR2 are SQVTM and ANQGSEA. V lost 5 bases and J lost 2, with 16 bases in between. CDR3 DNA: TGCAGCGTTCGGGGTGCGACAGCTGCCTACAATGAGCAGTTCTTC. The encoded protein is CSVRGATAAYNEQFF.